The subject of this entry is one T cell receptor beta chain. The antigen remains unidentified. Generated by immunoSEQ multiplex PCR, the TCRdb table keeps only in-frame clones and is missing some. The sample includes 65,000 to 85,000 clones, roughly 87% seen only once; the top ten take 3.1%. The entry originates in a study of OX40 agonist ivuxolimab in advanced cancers. Study context: Dose-escalation cases comprised hepatocellular carcinoma, melanoma, renal cell or head and neck cancer. Among those enrolled, mean age was roughly 55 years (range about 20 to 79) and about 79% were male. Past anti-PD-1, anti-PD-L1 or anti-CTLA-4 therapy was accepted, and roughly 40% had received some.

Overall study findings and caveats: CD8+ T cells were the subset that, on average, had more expanded clones than CD4+.

J gave up 1 base and V 2 bases, and 8 bases lay outside the gene matches. The CDR3 is 17 residues long. Per the germline V gene, CDR1 is SGDLS and CDR2 is YYNGEE. This receptor was obtained from an adult with an advanced solid tumor such as melanoma, head and neck, liver or kidney cancer. Material: CD4+ or CD8+ T cells sorted from blood, obtained in a trial of the OX40 agonist ivuxolimab. The rearrangement links TRBV9 to TRBJ1-3, with 8 bases fitting TRBD1. The CDR3 reads CASSVLAGGISGNTIYF. The CDR3 bases are TGTGCCAGCAGCGTGTTGGCAGGGGGCATTTCTGGAAACACCATATATTTT.